A selection of T cell receptor beta chains follows, all from one sample in a study of blood T cell repertoires in COVID-19. Sequencing used immunoSEQ multiplex PCR; TCRdb keeps in-frame clones, though not all of them. This sample carries approximately 320,000 clones, over 85% of them seen once, and the ten largest clones take 2% to 3%. Specimen: PBMCs or T cells enriched from blood (not recorded which). The receptors here all came from a man in his 60s who had recovered from COVID-19. CDR3s include the opening cysteine and the closing phenylalanine or tryptophan. The order of the fields is J gene, V gene, clone size, D gene, CDR3 protein, CDR3 DNA. D genes are given only for firm matches. Size is omitted from some rows. Given values are once, few, many or a class for expanded clones.

J: TRBJ1-5; V: TRBV19; size: .; D: .; CDR3: CASNNRNGQPQHF; DNA: TGTGCCAGTAACAACAGGAATGGTCAGCCCCAGCATTTT
J: TRBJ1-1; V: TRBV12-3/TRBV12-4; size: .; D: .; CDR3: CASSYFRNTEAFF; DNA: TGTGCCAGCAGTTATTTCAGGAACACTGAAGCTTTCTTT
J: TRBJ1-2; V: TRBV6-5; size: .; D: .; CDR3: CASSYSPGGYTF; DNA: TGTGCCAGCAGTTACTCCCCCGGGGGCTACACCTTC
J: TRBJ2-2; V: TRBV18; size: .; D: TRBD1; CDR3: CASSPDRGHTGELFF; DNA: TGTGCCAGCTCACCAGACAGGGGCCACACCGGGGAGCTGTTTTTT
J: TRBJ1-1; V: TRBV24-1; size: .; D: .; CDR3: CATSETGLLSEAFF; DNA: TGTGCCACCAGTGAAACAGGGTTATTGAGTGAAGCTTTCTTT
J: TRBJ1-1; V: TRBV5-4; size: .; D: TRBD1; CDR3: CASSHGQVAPNTEAFF; DNA: TGTGCCAGCAGCCACGGACAGGTCGCTCCGAACACTGAAGCTTTCTTT
J: TRBJ1-2; V: TRBV28; size: .; D: .; CDR3: CASRSAGVRGTTYGYTF; DNA: TGTGCCAGCAGGTCGGCGGGCGTTCGGGGGACTACCTATGGCTACACCTTC
J: TRBJ1-1; V: TRBV19; size: .; D: TRBD1; CDR3: CASSTLGPGYRGNTEAFF; DNA: TGTGCCAGTAGTACACTGGGGCCCGGGTACAGGGGGAACACTGAAGCTTTCTTT
J: TRBJ1-1; V: TRBV11-3; size: .; D: TRBD1; CDR3: CASSLGGTDNKAFF; DNA: TGTGCCAGCAGCTTAGGCGGGACAGACAATAAAGCTTTCTTT
J: TRBJ1-3; V: TRBV30; size: .; D: .; CDR3: CAWSTASGNTIYF; DNA: TGTGCCTGGAGTACAGCCTCTGGAAACACCATATATTTT
J: TRBJ2-1; V: TRBV7-3; size: .; D: TRBD2; CDR3: CASSRLARDEQFF; DNA: TGTGCCAGCAGCCGACTAGCACGGGATGAGCAGTTCTTC
J: TRBJ2-3; V: TRBV10-3; size: .; D: .; CDR3: CAISESTISDTQYF; DNA: TGTGCCATCAGTGAGTCGACTATATCAGATACGCAGTATTTT
J: TRBJ2-7; V: TRBV5-5; size: .; D: TRBD1; CDR3: CASSFRLGQGYEQYF; DNA: TGTGCCAGCAGCTTTCGGTTGGGACAGGGCTACGAGCAGTACTTC
J: TRBJ2-3; V: TRBV3-1/TRBV3-2; size: .; D: TRBD2; CDR3: CASSQAGGGADTQYF; DNA: TGTGCCAGCAGCCAAGCGGGCGGGGGGGCAGATACGCAGTATTTT
J: TRBJ2-1; V: TRBV19; size: .; D: .; CDR3: CASKKDYSYNEQFF; DNA: TGTGCCAGTAAGAAGGACTACTCCTACAATGAGCAGTTCTTC
J: TRBJ1-6; V: TRBV5-6; size: .; D: .; CDR3: CASSLGTANNSPLHF; DNA: TGTGCCAGCAGCTTGGGGACAGCCAATAATTCACCCCTCCACTTT
J: TRBJ1-2; V: TRBV4-1; size: .; D: TRBD1; CDR3: CASSRGQGSDYGYTF; DNA: TGCGCCAGCAGCCGAGGACAGGGGAGCGACTATGGCTACACCTTC
J: TRBJ2-7; V: TRBV29-1; size: once; D: .; CDR3: CSVGLGQGAYFEQYF; DNA: TGCAGCGTCGGACTAGGGCAGGGGGCGTATTTCGAGCAGTACTTC
J: TRBJ1-6; V: TRBV6-6; size: .; D: TRBD1; CDR3: CASSYQGEPNSPLHF; DNA: TGTGCCAGCAGTTATCAGGGGGAGCCTAATTCACCCCTCCACTTT
J: TRBJ2-1; V: TRBV20-1; size: .; D: .; CDR3: CSARAYNEQFF; DNA: TGCAGTGCTAGAGCGTACAATGAGCAGTTCTTC
J: TRBJ2-1; V: TRBV30; size: .; D: TRBD2; CDR3: CAWSVGGNNEQFF; DNA: TGTGCCTGGAGTGTCGGGGGGAACAATGAGCAGTTCTTC
J: TRBJ2-3; V: TRBV5-4; size: .; D: TRBD2; CDR3: CASSLAVSGGQSTQYF; DNA: TGTGCCAGCAGCTTAGCGGTTAGCGGGGGTCAGAGTACGCAGTATTTT
J: TRBJ1-2; V: TRBV4-3; size: .; D: .; CDR3: CASSQGRGQLYGYTF; DNA: TGCGCCAGCAGCCAAGGTCGCGGACAGCTCTATGGCTACACCTTC
J: TRBJ2-7; V: TRBV4-1; size: .; D: TRBD2; CDR3: CASSQVREGPYEQYF; DNA: TGCGCCAGCAGCCAAGTCAGGGAGGGTCCCTACGAGCAGTACTTC
J: TRBJ1-3; V: TRBV19; size: .; D: .; CDR3: CASSLSSGSGNTIYF; DNA: TGTGCCAGTAGTTTGTCGTCGGGGTCTGGAAACACCATATATTTT
J: TRBJ1-1; V: TRBV3-1/TRBV3-2; size: .; D: .; CDR3: CASSRGRGTRRIEAFF; DNA: TGTGCCAGCAGCCGGGGTCGGGGGACTCGAAGGATTGAAGCTTTCTTT
J: TRBJ2-1; V: TRBV6-5; size: .; D: .; CDR3: CASSRRAAQGNEQFF; DNA: TGTGCCAGCAGTAGACGGGCGGCACAGGGAAATGAGCAGTTCTTC
J: TRBJ1-4; V: TRBV7-9; size: .; D: .; CDR3: CASSLRPTATNEKLFF; DNA: TGTGCCAGCAGCTTAAGGCCCACAGCAACTAATGAAAAACTGTTTTTT
J: TRBJ1-6; V: TRBV12-3/TRBV12-4; size: .; D: .; CDR3: CASGTSRNSPLHF; DNA: TGTGCCAGCGGGACATCAAGAAATTCACCCCTCCACTTT
J: TRBJ2-7; V: TRBV12-3/TRBV12-4; size: .; D: .; CDR3: CASSYSGEQYF; DNA: TGTGCCAGCAGTTATTCGGGCGAGCAGTACTTC
J: TRBJ2-5; V: TRBV15; size: .; D: TRBD1; CDR3: CATRGDRSLWETQYF; DNA: TGTGCCACCCGTGGGGACAGGTCATTATGGGAGACCCAGTACTTC
J: TRBJ2-4; V: TRBV20-1; size: .; D: TRBD2; CDR3: CSASRGGDIQYF; DNA: TGCAGTGCTAGTAGGGGAGGGGACATTCAGTACTTC
J: TRBJ2-7; V: TRBV7-2; size: .; D: .; CDR3: CASSWPPAYEQYF; DNA: TGTGCCAGCAGCTGGCCCCCCGCCTACGAGCAGTACTTC
J: TRBJ1-4; V: TRBV3-1/TRBV3-2; size: .; D: .; CDR3: CASTPRQGGEKLFF; DNA: TGTGCCAGCACTCCCCGGCAGGGAGGCGAAAAACTGTTTTTT
J: TRBJ1-2; V: TRBV11-2; size: .; D: .; CDR3: CASSSQLATNYGYTF; DNA: TGTGCCAGCAGCTCCCAACTCGCCACTAACTATGGCTACACCTTC
J: TRBJ2-5; V: TRBV19; size: .; D: TRBD1; CDR3: CASRTGTQETQYF; DNA: TGTGCCAGTCGGACAGGGACCCAAGAGACCCAGTACTTC
J: TRBJ1-3; V: TRBV11-3; size: .; D: .; CDR3: CASSLGTVSSGNTIYF; DNA: TGTGCCAGCAGCTTAGGAACAGTGAGCTCTGGAAACACCATATATTTT
J: TRBJ2-1; V: TRBV6-5; size: .; D: .; CDR3: CASSYGGTASLKQFF; DNA: TGTGCCAGCTCCTACGGCGGGACAGCCTCTTTAAAGCAGTTCTTC
J: TRBJ2-7; V: TRBV4-1; size: once; D: TRBD2; CDR3: CASSLRLAGGLEQYF; DNA: TGCGCCAGCAGCCTTCGACTAGCGGGAGGGCTTGAGCAGTACTTC
J: TRBJ1-2; V: TRBV6-5; size: few; D: .; CDR3: CASSYSNQGNYGYTF; DNA: TGTGCCAGCAGTTACTCGAATCAGGGGAACTATGGCTACACCTTC
J: TRBJ2-7; V: TRBV12-3/TRBV12-4; size: .; D: TRBD1; CDR3: CASQNRGLNEQYF; DNA: TGTGCCAGCCAGAACAGGGGGCTAAACGAGCAGTACTTC
J: TRBJ1-5; V: TRBV6-1; size: once; D: TRBD1; CDR3: CASSEAYRGRVQPQHF; DNA: TGTGCCAGCAGTGAAGCGTACAGGGGGCGGGTTCAGCCCCAGCATTTT
J: TRBJ2-7; V: TRBV2; size: .; D: TRBD1; CDR3: CASSEVRTGAYEQYF; DNA: TGTGCCAGCAGTGAAGTCCGGACAGGGGCCTACGAGCAGTACTTC
J: TRBJ2-1; V: TRBV10-3; size: .; D: TRBD2; CDR3: CAISTSEITLAGGYNEQFF; DNA: TGTGCCATCAGTACATCGGAGATTACACTAGCGGGAGGGTACAATGAGCAGTTCTTC
J: TRBJ2-1; V: TRBV14; size: .; D: .; CDR3: CASSHLTRQLEQFF; DNA: TGTGCCAGCAGCCACCTGACTAGACAGCTTGAGCAGTTCTTC
J: TRBJ2-2; V: TRBV9; size: .; D: .; CDR3: CASSEGTWSGELFF; DNA: TGTGCCAGCAGCGAGGGGACATGGTCCGGGGAGCTGTTTTTT
J: TRBJ1-4; V: TRBV10-3; size: once; D: TRBD1; CDR3: CAIRGTGDNEKLFF; DNA: TGTGCCATCAGAGGGACAGGTGATAATGAAAAACTGTTTTTT
J: TRBJ1-1; V: TRBV6-4; size: .; D: .; CDR3: CASSDSLTGRSEAFF; DNA: TGTGCCAGCAGTGACTCCCTGACAGGCAGGTCCGAAGCTTTCTTT
J: TRBJ2-1; V: TRBV5-1; size: once; D: .; CDR3: CASAAQGSYNEQFF; DNA: TGCGCCAGCGCGGCGCAGGGCAGCTACAATGAGCAGTTCTTC
J: TRBJ1-5; V: TRBV6-5; size: .; D: .; CDR3: CASSYSGLSNQPQHF; DNA: TGTGCCAGCAGCTACTCGGGGCTTAGCAATCAGCCCCAGCATTTT
J: TRBJ2-5; V: TRBV7-6; size: .; D: .; CDR3: CASSLASPGSPGQETQYF; DNA: TGTGCCAGCAGCTTAGCTTCCCCCGGGAGCCCGGGACAAGAGACCCAGTACTTC